This paragraph reports one T cell receptor beta chain. Data came from immunoSEQ multiplex PCR; TCRdb stores just in-frame clones and leaves some out. The sample carries about 210,000 clones, around 85% recorded once. This CDR3 comprises 16 residues. From germline, CDR1 is SGHTA and CDR2 FQGTGA. V dropped 5 bases and J dropped 5 bases, with 21 bases sitting between them. These data originate in a study of blood T cell repertoires in COVID-19. The chain joins TRBV7-3 to TRBJ2-5; D perhaps matches TRBD2 (5 bases). The sample taken for sequencing was PBMCs or T cells enriched from blood (not recorded which). The clonotype was recovered from a woman between 35 and 50 years old with acute COVID-19. The CDR3 DNA reads as TGTGCCAGCAGCCCCGGAGCGGAGACCCTCGGGGAGACCCAGTACTTC. Translating gives CASSPGAETLGETQYF.